A selection of T cell receptor beta chains follows, all from one sample in a study of control samples from healthy donors and cancer patients. Data came from immunoSEQ multiplex PCR; TCRdb stores just in-frame clones and leaves some out. Of around 99,000 clones listed, 90% are singletons. The sequenced sample consisted of blood. The receptor set was obtained from a human donor in good health. The donor label of this sample is uncertain. Each CDR3 is given with its conserved first and last residue. D genes are given only for firm matches. Expanded clones are given a class, and other clones once, few, many or no size at all.

d_gene,v_gene,abundance,j_gene,CDR3aa,CDR3nt
-,TRBV19,-,TRBJ1-1,CASSILGGGTEAFF,TGTGCCAGTAGTATACTTGGAGGGGGAACTGAAGCTTTCTTT
-,TRBV6-5,-,TRBJ1-1,CASSTPDTEAFF,TGTGCCAGCAGTACCCCTGACACTGAAGCTTTCTTT
-,TRBV30,-,TRBJ1-5,CAWSKKSGQPQHF,TGTGCCTGGAGTAAAAAATCAGGTCAGCCCCAGCATTTT
-,TRBV27,-,TRBJ2-1,CASSLRASSPVFSYNEQFF,TGTGCCAGCAGTTTAAGGGCATCTTCACCAGTCTTCTCCTACAATGAGCAGTTCTTC
-,TRBV7-8,-,TRBJ1-1,CASSLGLIFGTEAFF,TGTGCCAGCAGCTTAGGGCTCATTTTTGGAACTGAAGCTTTCTTT
-,TRBV28,-,TRBJ1-5,CASSLEASGNQPQHF,TGTGCCAGCAGTTTGGAGGCGTCAGGGAATCAGCCCCAGCATTTT
-,TRBV18,-,TRBJ1-3,CASSPGTDSGNTIYF,TGTGCCAGCTCACCCGGGACCGACTCTGGAAACACCATATATTTT
TRBD1,TRBV14,-,TRBJ2-5,CASSQLDPTGYGETQYF,TGTGCCAGCAGCCAATTGGACCCGACAGGGTACGGGGAGACCCAGTACTTC
TRBD1,TRBV6-1,once,TRBJ1-6,CASSPGQGANSPLHF,TGTGCCAGCAGTCCGGGACAGGGGGCTAATTCACCCCTCCACTTT
-,TRBV9,-,TRBJ1-3,CASSVEGVSGNTIYF,TGTGCCAGCAGCGTAGAAGGTGTCTCTGGAAACACCATATATTTT
-,TRBV27,-,TRBJ2-6,CASSLAGISGANVLTF,TGTGCCAGCAGTTTAGCTGGGATCTCTGGGGCCAACGTCCTGACTTTC
-,TRBV7-2,few,TRBJ1-6,CASSKQAPRPLHF,TGTGCCAGCAGCAAACAGGCGCCGAGGCCCCTCCACTTT
-,TRBV7-3,-,TRBJ1-1,CASSSGGSRTEAFF,TGTGCCAGCAGCTCGGGGGGGAGTAGGACTGAAGCTTTCTTT
-,TRBV7-8,-,TRBJ1-3,CASSLLFGNTIYF,TGTGCCAGCAGCTTATTATTCGGGAACACCATATATTTT
-,TRBV6-5,-,TRBJ2-7,CASSYSRADYEQYF,TGTGCCAGCAGTTACTCAAGGGCCGACTACGAGCAGTACTTC
-,TRBV6-4,once,TRBJ1-2,CASSVSQGGFYGYTF,TGTGCCAGCAGTGTTTCCCAGGGTGGATTCTATGGCTACACCTTC
TRBD1,TRBV19,-,TRBJ1-2,CASRRQGNYGYTF,TGTGCCAGTCGTCGACAGGGGAACTATGGCTACACCTTC
-,TRBV28,-,TRBJ1-1,CASSFSVYEAFF,TGTGCCAGCAGTTTTTCGGTTTATGAAGCTTTCTTT
-,TRBV5-1,-,TRBJ1-1,CASSLARGTNTEAFF,TGCGCCAGCAGCTTGGCAAGGGGAACCAACACTGAAGCTTTCTTT
-,TRBV15,medium-sized,TRBJ1-5,CATSRDFQPQHF,TGTGCCACCAGCAGAGATTTCCAGCCCCAGCATTTT
TRBD2,TRBV10-3,-,TRBJ2-1,CAIGGGGTSGGNEQFF,TGTGCCATCGGAGGGGGAGGGACTAGCGGGGGCAATGAGCAGTTCTTC
-,TRBV6-5,-,TRBJ2-1,CASRPNRVDEQFF,TGTGCCAGCAGACCGAACAGGGTCGATGAGCAGTTCTTC
-,TRBV5-6,-,TRBJ2-6,CASSLIGANVLTF,TGTGCCAGCAGCCTAATTGGGGCCAACGTCCTGACTTTC
-,TRBV3-1/TRBV3-2,-,TRBJ1-2,CASSQRNSRGYTF,TGTGCCAGCAGCCAAAGAAACAGTCGTGGCTACACCTTC
TRBD2,TRBV29-1,-,TRBJ2-3,CSVEISGGSIGTDTQYF,TGCAGCGTTGAAATTAGCGGGGGGAGTATAGGGACAGATACGCAGTATTTT
-,TRBV19,-,TRBJ1-3,CASSLRQYGNTIYF,TGTGCCAGTAGCCTTCGACAGTACGGAAACACCATATATTTT
TRBD1,TRBV5-1,-,TRBJ2-3,CASSLQTGTTDTQYF,TGCGCCAGCAGCTTACAGACAGGGACCACAGATACGCAGTATTTT
TRBD1,TRBV5-1,-,TRBJ1-2,CASSFGQGGNYGYTF,TGCGCCAGCAGCTTCGGGCAGGGGGGTAACTATGGCTACACCTTC
-,TRBV3-1/TRBV3-2,-,TRBJ1-1,CASSRGGRTGHATEAFF,TGTGCCAGCAGCCGGGGGGGGAGAACAGGCCACGCGACCGAAGCTTTCTTT
-,TRBV7-9,-,TRBJ2-7,CASSLGTYEQYF,TGTGCCAGCAGCTTAGGGACCTACGAGCAGTACTTC
TRBD1,TRBV6-1,-,TRBJ1-2,CASSEGLLTGGKSRSGYTF,TGTGCCAGCAGTGAAGGTCTCCTTACAGGGGGCAAGTCGAGAAGTGGCTACACCTTC
TRBD2,TRBV7-2,-,TRBJ2-7,CASSLAGLAGDQQYF,TGTGCCAGCAGCTTAGCGGGACTAGCGGGGGATCAGCAGTACTTC
TRBD1,TRBV5-4,-,TRBJ2-1,CASSRDRGNEQFF,TGTGCCAGCAGCAGAGACAGGGGGAATGAGCAGTTCTTC
-,TRBV24-1,few,TRBJ1-2,CATSDADGYTF,TGTGCCACCAGTGATGCGGACGGCTACACCTTC
-,TRBV2,-,TRBJ2-3,CARGTAPTDTQYF,TGTGCCAGAGGGACGGCCCCCACAGATACGCAGTATTTT
TRBD1,TRBV4-3,-,TRBJ1-4,CASSQETGGADEKLFF,TGCGCCAGCAGCCAAGAGACAGGGGGCGCGGATGAAAAACTGTTTTTT
-,TRBV30,few,TRBJ1-1,CAWKPRGEGTEAFF,TGTGCCTGGAAACCCAGGGGTGAGGGGACTGAAGCTTTCTTT
-,TRBV30,-,TRBJ1-1,CAWSEGGSVWTEAFF,TGTGCCTGGAGTGAGGGGGGAAGCGTCTGGACCGAAGCTTTCTTT
-,TRBV6-7,-,TRBJ2-1,CAGNQSGSAEQFF,TGTGCCGGCAACCAATCGGGGTCAGCTGAGCAGTTCTTC
-,TRBV5-6,-,TRBJ2-5,CASSPGRRETQYF,TGTGCCAGCAGCCCGGGGAGGCGAGAGACCCAGTACTTC
-,TRBV5-6,-,TRBJ1-2,CASSERYRAGRNYGYTF,TGTGCCAGCAGTGAAAGGTACAGGGCTGGAAGGAACTATGGCTACACCTTC
-,TRBV6-5,-,TRBJ1-2,CASSYSELGYGYTF,TGTGCCAGCAGTTACTCGGAGTTAGGGTATGGCTACACCTTC